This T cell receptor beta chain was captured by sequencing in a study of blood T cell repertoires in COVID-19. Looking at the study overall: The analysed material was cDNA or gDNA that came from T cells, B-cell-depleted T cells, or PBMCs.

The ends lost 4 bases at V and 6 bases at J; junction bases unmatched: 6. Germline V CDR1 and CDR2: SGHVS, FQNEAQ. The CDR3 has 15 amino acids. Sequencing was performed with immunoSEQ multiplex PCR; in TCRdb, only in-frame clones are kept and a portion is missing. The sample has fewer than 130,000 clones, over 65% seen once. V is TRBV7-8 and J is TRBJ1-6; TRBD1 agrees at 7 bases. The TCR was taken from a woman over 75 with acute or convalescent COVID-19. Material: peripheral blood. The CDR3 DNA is TGTGCCAGCAGCTATACGGGACAGCTTAATTCACCCCTCCACTTT. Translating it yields CASSYTGQLNSPLHF.